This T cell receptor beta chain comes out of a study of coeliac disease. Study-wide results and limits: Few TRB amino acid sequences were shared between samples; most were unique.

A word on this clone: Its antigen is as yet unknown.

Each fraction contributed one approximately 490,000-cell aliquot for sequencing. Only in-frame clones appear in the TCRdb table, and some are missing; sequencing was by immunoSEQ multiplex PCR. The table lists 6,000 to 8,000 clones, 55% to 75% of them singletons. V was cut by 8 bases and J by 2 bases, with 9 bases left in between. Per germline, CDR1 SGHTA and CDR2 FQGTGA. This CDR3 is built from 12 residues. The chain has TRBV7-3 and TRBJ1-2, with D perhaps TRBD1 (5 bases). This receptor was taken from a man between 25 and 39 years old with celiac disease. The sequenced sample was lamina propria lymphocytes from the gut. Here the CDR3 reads CASRRGNYGYTF. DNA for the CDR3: TGTGCCAGCCGGCGGGGCAACTATGGCTACACCTTC.